These 10 T cell receptor beta chains share one sample of origin, sequenced in a study of blood T cells in healthy people across ages (dated by TCRdb to the mid-2010s). Receptor amplification or capture employed 5' RACE. A second PCR of roughly 7 to 11 cycles was performed with a sample-barcoded 5' primer and a J-beta primer mix. TCRdb reprocessing: public reads trimmed at Q25 with fastp, clones called with MiXCR, in-frame beta chains kept. CDR3 protein duplicates are merged, each entry listing the most common genes and DNA. The sample contains 1.8 million or so distinct CDR3 sequences, roughly 43% of them found a single time. Clones ranked in the top ten supply more than 20% of the sample. The sample taken for sequencing was blood. The source is a human donor in good health.

This chain connects TRBV10-3 to TRBJ2-2; 8 nucleotides align to TRBD1. Trimming took 9 bases from V and 2 from J; bases not matched to a gene: 11. The CDR3 contains 16 residues. Germline V gene sequence: CDR1 ENHRY, CDR2 SYGVKD. The CDR3 sequence: CAIRPGTGTNTGELFF. The CDR3 bases are TGTGCCATAAGACCCGGGACAGGAACTAACACCGGGGAGCTGTTTTTT.

Note on this clonotype: At one end, the junction sequence differs from germline, possibly due to a read error. The chain employs TRBV10-3 and TRBJ1-3; D perhaps matches TRBD1 (6 bases). The CDR3 consists of 13 residues. Germline V gene data show CDR1 as ENHRY and CDR2 as SYGVKD. The CDR3 nucleotides read TGTGCCATCTCGACAGGCCCAGGAAGCACCATATATTTT. Translated, it gives CAISTGPGSTIYF.

This sequence joins TRBV12-1 and TRBJ2-1; the table calls TRBD1, which could not be checked here. TRBV12-1 is designated a pseudogene. There are 16 residues in the CDR3. The CDR3 region has the DNA TGTGCCAGATATCAAAGGGGCGGGGGGACGTGTAATGAGCAGTTCTTC. Protein product: CARYQRGGGTCNEQFF.

This clonotype turned up a few times. The rearrangement uses TRBV2 and TRBJ2-1; D gene unclear. Trimming removed 8 bases at V and 9 bases at J, with 17 bases between. The CDR3 extends over 13 amino acids. CDR1 SNHLY and CDR2 FYNNEI come from the germline V gene. CDR3 amino acids: CASPKDSNPEQFF. In nucleotides, the CDR3 is TGTGCCAGCCCGAAAGATAGCAACCCTGAGCAGTTCTTC.

This clonotype has a handful of counts. This rearrangement joins TRBV20-1 to TRBJ2-7; unclear D gene. This CDR3 comprises 12 residues. Germline V gene sequence: CDR1 DFQATT, CDR2 SNEGSKA (reference sequence). Trimming removed 6 bases from V and 2 bases from J, with 11 bases in between. Here the CDR3 reads CSAPLLTYEQYF. DNA for the CDR3: TGCAGTGCCCCCCTTTTGACCTACGAGCAGTACTTC.

The gene calls are TRBV3-1 and TRBJ2-5, with 7 bases that match TRBD1. TRBJ2-7 matches the DNA end more closely, so the J call is doubtful. The germline V gene encodes CDR1 LGHDT and CDR2 YNNKEL (reference sequence). This CDR3 is built from 14 residues. This CDR3 reads CASSQAGGPGEQYF. The CDR3, as DNA: TGTGCCAGCAGCCAAGCAGGGGGTCCTGGCGAGCAGTACTTC.

This clonotype was found a few times. The chain uses TRBV29-1 and TRBJ1-1, with D uncertain. There are 13 residues in the CDR3. Between the trimmed V and J ends, which lost 6 bases and 0 bases, there was a span of 11 bases. Germline loops: CDR1 SQVTM, CDR2 ANQGSEA. Here the CDR3 DNA reads TGCAGCGTCGGCGGACTGTTGAACACTGAAGCTTTCTTT. It translates to CSVGGLLNTEAFF.

The chain carries TRBV5-6 and TRBJ2-4; TRBD1 matches at 7 bases. J gave up 5 bases and V 5 bases, and 7 bases lay outside the gene matches. This CDR3 comprises 14 residues. Germline V lookup: CDR1 SGHDT, CDR2 YYEEEE. The CDR3 loop is CASSPAGTENIQYF. In DNA form, the CDR3 reads TGTGCCAGCAGTCCTGCTGGGACAGAAAACATTCAGTACTTC. The entire variable domain, with the rest obtained from reference TRBV5-6 and TRBJ2-4, is as follows: DAGVTQSPTHLIKTRGQQVTLRCSPKSGHDTVSWYQQALGQGPQFIFQYYEEEERQRGNFPDRFSGHQFPNYSSELNVNALLLGDSALYLCASSPAGTENIQYFGAGTRLSVL.

The chain carries TRBV25-1 and TRBJ1-5; perhaps TRBD1 as D (5 bases). CDR3 length: 12 amino acids. V was trimmed by 6 bases and J by 5 bases, leaving 8 bases between them. Germline CDR1 is MGHDK and CDR2 is SYGVNS. CDR3 protein: CASSRAYQPQHF. In nucleotides, the CDR3 is TGTGCCAGCAGCAGGGCATATCAGCCCCAGCATTTT. The entire variable domain, with the rest obtained from reference TRBV25-1 and TRBJ1-5, is as follows: EADIYQTPRYLVIGTGKKITLECSQTMGHDKMYWYQQDPGMELHLIHYSYGVNSTEKGDLSSESTVSRIRTEHFPLTLESARPSHTSQYLCASSRAYQPQHFGDGTRLSIL.

This sequence joins TRBV24-1 and TRBJ2-4, with D perhaps being TRBD1 or TRBD2 (5 bases each). The J call may be faulty, since TRBJ2-5 better matches the DNA end. Germline V gene sequence: CDR1 KGHDR, CDR2 SFDVKD. This CDR3 has 13 amino acids. Here the CDR3 reads CATSRGPQGTQYF. The CDR3 nucleotides are TGTGCCACCAGTCGGGGCCCTCAGGGGACCCAGTACTTC.